The TCR beta chain described here comes from a study of regulatory T cells in long-lasting Graves disease. Study at large: Graves' patients who were just diagnosed had used antithyroid drugs for under 3 months.

With 8 bases clipped from V and 2 bases from J, the junction kept 5 bases outside the gene matches. This CDR3 spans 14 amino acids. Germline-derived CDR1 and CDR2 are SNHLY and FYNNEI. Specified time point: newly diagnosed GD, antithyroid drugs for less than 3 months. The TCR library was prepared using RNA isolated from PBMCs. Ten or more counts support this clonotype. Its specificity is unknown. Sequencing libraries for TCR beta were prepared with iRepertoire HTBI primers and Arm-PCR of CDR3 regions. TCRdb fed the multiplex PCR reads into MiXCR, producing one record per CDR3 protein. The sample has approximately 400,000 distinct CDR3 sequences, less than 20% seen once; the top ten hold about a fifth. Study-level findings and limits: Thyroid tissue was not sampled; only peripheral blood was.

The sequence was collected from a female donor with Graves disease. This sample comprised peripheral blood mononuclear cells (PBMCs), obtained at new diagnosis, from a patient treated with antithyroid drugs. The rearrangement links TRBV2 to TRBJ2-2; the match to TRBD2 covers 7 bases. The CDR3 DNA follows: TGTGCCAGCTCGAAGCGGGATAACACCGGGGAGCTGTTTTTT. It codes for CASSKRDNTGELFF.